This TCR beta chain originates from a study of shared clonotypes between healthy human individuals. Overall study: Donors consisted of two women and a few men between 18 and 49. Findings of the study overall: Richness estimates generally favored naive over memory subsets.

The assay ran at deep level. Method: immunoSEQ multiplex PCR; TCRdb's copy keeps in-frame clones and lacks some. In the table there are approximately 1.5 million clones, 95% to 99% of which are singletons. On this clone itself: Its antigen is currently unknown.

Germline V gene sequence: CDR1 SGDLS, CDR2 YYNGEE. The CDR3 runs to 15 residues. The V and J ends lost 3 bases and 6 bases respectively, with 19 bases between them. The rearrangement uses TRBV9 and TRBJ2-7; possibly TRBD1 for D (6 bases). The receptor's source is a man aged 30 to 39 in good health. Input material: naive CD4+ T cells sorted from blood. The sample's subset: CD45RA+ positively selected. Here the CDR3 reads CASSAMWGPGVEQYF. The CDR3 coding sequence is TGTGCCAGCAGCGCAATGTGGGGGCCTGGTGTCGAGCAGTACTTC.